The 28 T cell receptor beta chains in this list originate from one sample, sequenced in a study of regulatory T cells in long-lasting Graves disease. Arm-PCR of CDR3 regions and iRepertoire HTBI primers were the basis on which TCR beta libraries were built. TCRdb fed the multiplex PCR reads into MiXCR, producing one record per CDR3 protein. The table shows under 250,000 distinct CDR3 sequences, with 20% to 25% occurring only once. Time point defined: newly diagnosed GD, antithyroid drugs for less than 3 months. Extracted RNA from PBMCs served as the source of the TCR library. The specimen comprised peripheral blood mononuclear cells (PBMCs), sampled at new diagnosis, from a patient treated with antithyroid drugs. The receptor set was obtained from a female donor with Graves disease.

This clonotype was observed many times. This chain links TRBV7-2 with TRBJ2-7; 7 bases fit TRBD1. This CDR3 is 15 amino acids long. J gave up 5 bases and V 5 bases, and 12 bases lay outside the gene matches. Germline CDR1 and CDR2: SGHTA and FQGNSA. The CDR3 loop is CASSNRDSGRNEQYF. In nucleotides, the CDR3 is TGTGCCAGCAGCAACAGGGACAGCGGAAGGAACGAGCAGTACTTC.

This clonotype was detected ten times or more. The chain joins TRBV2 to TRBJ2-1; 7 bases match TRBD1. There are 16 residues in the CDR3. Germline V gene lookup returns CDR1 SNHLY and CDR2 FYNNEI. V was pared by 4 bases and J by 2 bases, with 8 bases of the junction left unmatched. CDR3 in amino acids: CASSAAGTATYNEQFF. CDR3 bases: TGTGCCAGCAGTGCTGCCGGGACAGCCACCTACAATGAGCAGTTCTTC.

This clonotype was observed at least ten times. The rearrangement uses TRBV12-3 or TRBV12-4 and TRBJ2-3, with 7 nucleotides matching TRBD1. This CDR3 is built from 15 residues. V dropped 4 bases and J dropped 10; count of bases not matched to a gene: 14. The CDR3 protein is CASSSLGTDLGPQYF. CDR3 DNA sequence: TGTGCCAGCAGTTCCCTCGGGACAGATCTTGGTCCGCAGTATTTT.

This clonotype showed up many times. V gene TRBV5-1 combines with J gene TRBJ1-2; D is unresolved. Trimming stripped 4 bases from V and 1 base from J, with 11 bases between. The length of the CDR3 is 14 residues. CDR1 is SGHRS and CDR2 is YFSETQ in the germline V gene. The CDR3, as DNA: TGCGCCAGCAGCCTGAGCGCAGGTAACTATGGCTACACCTTC. Translated, it gives CASSLSAGNYGYTF.

This clonotype was detected only a few times. This chain uses TRBV20-1 with TRBJ1-6, with D uncertain. This CDR3 has 12 amino acids. Germline CDR1 and CDR2: DFQATT and SNEGSKA (reference sequence). Between the trimmed V and J ends, which lost 3 bases and 7 bases, there was a span of 7 bases. The CDR3 DNA reads as TGCAGTGCTAGGGGCCTAAATTCACCCCTCCACTTT. Translating gives CSARGLNSPLHF.

This clonotype was seen at least ten times. The chain couples TRBV7-2 to TRBJ2-2; 9 bases match TRBD2. The CDR3 runs 15 residues. Germline lookup yields CDR1 SGHTA and CDR2 FQGNSA. With 11 bases clipped from V and 6 bases from J, the junction kept 13 bases outside the gene matches. The CDR3 here is CASSGISFSPGELFF. For the CDR3, the DNA is TGTGCCTCTAGCGGGATCTCGTTTTCCCCCGGGGAGCTGTTTTTT.

This clonotype showed up many times. The J gene is TRBJ1-5, the V gene TRBV12-3 or TRBV12-4, with 7 positions matching TRBD1. V dropped 6 bases and J dropped 3; count of bases not matched to a gene: 8. There are 15 residues in the CDR3. The CDR3 is CASSHGGQYNQPQHF. Here the CDR3 DNA reads TGTGCCAGCAGCCACGGGGGACAGTACAATCAGCCCCAGCATTTT.

This clonotype was detected many times. This chain joins TRBV28 and TRBJ2-1, with TRBD2 identical over 7 bases. Germline-derived CDR1 and CDR2 are MDHEN and SYDVKM. J lost 4 bases, V lost 10 bases, and 10 bases had no gene match. The CDR3 covers 14 residues. The CDR3 DNA sequence: TGTGCCACCTACCAGCGGGATCGTTACAATGAGCAGTTCTTC. Protein: CATYQRDRYNEQFF.

Points on this clonotype: A read error is the likely source, as a far larger clone sits one nucleotide away. The chain carries TRBV6-1 and TRBJ2-4, with 8 positions matching TRBD2. The CDR3 runs to 17 residues. Germline trimming cut 5 bases from V and 13 bases from J; bases unmatched to any gene: 22. CDR1 MNHNS and CDR2 SASEGT come from the germline V gene. CDR3 DNA sequence: TGTGCCAGCAGTCTCTCGGCGAGCGGGAGAGGTGGTGGTGAGCAGTACTTC. Its protein is CASSLSASGRGGGEQYF.

This clonotype was found many times. The chain employs TRBV4-2 and TRBJ2-7; D remains ambiguous. With 5 bases removed from V and 6 bases from J, the gap between germline ends came to 14 bases. This CDR3 has 13 amino acids. Germline CDR1 reads LGHNA; CDR2 reads YNFKEQ. As DNA, the CDR3 is TGTGCCAGCAGCGGAGAAATCTCCAGCGAGCAGTACTTC. This encodes CASSGEISSEQYF.

The sample holds many counts of this clonotype. The rearrangement joins TRBV5-5 to TRBJ1-6, with unresolved D. V was shortened by 2 bases and J by 0 bases, with 9 bases between the two germline ends. Germline CDR1 and CDR2: SGHKS and YYEKEE (reference sequence). This CDR3 contains 16 residues. CDR3 coding DNA: TGTGCCAGCAGCTTTAGCGGGAGCTCCTATAATTCACCCCTCCACTTT. Translating it yields CASSFSGSSYNSPLHF.

This clonotype has at least ten counts. The chain has TRBV20-1 and TRBJ1-1, with a possible D match to TRBD1 (5 bases). CDR1 DFQATT and CDR2 SNEGSKA come from the germline V gene (reference sequence). CDR3 size: 15 residues. Trimming took off 0 bases at V and 0 bases at J, with 11 bases between the two ends. The CDR3 loop reads CSARDAQDMNTEAFF. CDR3 nucleotide sequence: TGCAGTGCTAGAGATGCGCAGGACATGAACACTGAAGCTTTCTTT.

This clonotype came up many times. The V gene is TRBV7-9, the J gene TRBJ2-3; D may be TRBD1 (6 bases). V lost 4 bases to trimming and J lost 4 bases, with 18 bases between them. CDR3 length equals 16 residues. The germline V gene has CDR1 SEHNR and CDR2 FQNEAQ (reference sequence). The chain's CDR3 is CASSSSRAGDSDTQYF. As DNA, the CDR3 is TGTGCCAGCAGCTCGAGCAGGGCAGGGGATTCAGATACGCAGTATTTT.

There are many counts of this clonotype. V usage is TRBV20-1 and J usage is TRBJ2-5; TRBD2 agrees at 10 bases. Germline values: CDR1 DFQATT, CDR2 SNEGSKA (reference sequence). Germline trimming cut 0 bases from V and 2 bases from J; bases unmatched to any gene: 6. The CDR3 loop spans 16 amino acids. The CDR3, as DNA: TGCAGTGCTAGAGATTACCTAGCGGGGGAACAAGAGACCCAGTACTTC. This codes for CSARDYLAGEQETQYF.

Ten or more counts support this clonotype. The rearrangement links TRBV29-1 to TRBJ1-1; 8 bases match TRBD1. This CDR3 has 15 residues. With 2 bases clipped from V and 7 bases from J, the junction kept 12 bases outside the gene matches. Germline V gene sequence: CDR1 SQVTM, CDR2 ANQGSEA. CDR3 nucleotides: TGCAGCGTTGAACCAAGACAGGGGATCAAAAATGAAGCTTTCTTT. This encodes CSVEPRQGIKNEAFF.

This clonotype showed up just a few times. With a far larger clone one base away, a read error is the likely cause. J is TRBJ2-1 and V is TRBV7-9; no firm D call. CDR3 size: 12 residues. Germline V gene sequence: CDR1 SEHNR, CDR2 FQNEAQ (reference sequence). V lost 6 bases, J lost 10 bases, and 13 bases lay in between. The DNA for the CDR3 is TGTGCCAGCAGTATTACAAGGCGCGAGCAGTTCTTC. Translation: CASSITRREQFF.

This clonotype was recorded many times. The chain is built from TRBV28 and TRBJ2-1; 9 bases align to TRBD2. The CDR3 runs to 15 residues. The V segment lost 5 bases and the J segment 4 bases; nucleotides outside the gene matches: 6. The germline V gene encodes CDR1 MDHEN and CDR2 SYDVKM. CDR3 sequence: CASSPGGGGYNEQFF. DNA for the CDR3: TGTGCCAGCAGTCCCGGCGGGGGGGGTTACAATGAGCAGTTCTTC.

The table lists this clonotype with a few counts. V gene TRBV19 combines with J gene TRBJ2-2; TRBD2 is a possible D gene (6 bases). The CDR3 spans 14 residues. Germline values: CDR1 LNHDA, CDR2 SQIVND (reference sequence). Trimming removed 10 bases at V and 3 bases at J, with 15 bases between. CDR3 nucleotide sequence: TGTGCCACCACGACTAGACGCGACACCGGGGAGCTGTTTTTT. Its protein product is CATTTRRDTGELFF. Variable domain in full (rest from reference TRBV19 and TRBJ2-2): DGGITQSPKYLFRKEGQNVTLSCEQNLNHDAMYWYRQDPGQGLRLIYYSQIVNDFQKGDIAEGYSVSREKKESFPLTVTSAQKNPTAFYLCATTTRRDTGELFFGEGSRLTVL.

CDR3 in DNA: TGCAGTGCTAGTCTTAGCCTAGCGGGGAATCGAGAGACCCAGTACTTC. Its protein is CSASLSLAGNRETQYF. The chain combines TRBV20-1 with TRBJ2-5; TRBD2 matches 9 bases. In germline, CDR1 is DFQATT, CDR2 SNEGSKA (reference sequence). The J segment lost 4 bases and the V segment lost 3 bases, leaving 12 bases of the junction unmatched. This CDR3 is built from 16 residues.

In this sample, this clonotype turned up many times. The chain is built from TRBV28 and TRBJ2-3; the match to TRBD1 covers 10 bases. Germline assignment: CDR1 MDHEN and CDR2 SYDVKM. This CDR3 is built from 15 residues. The ends lost 10 bases at V and 3 bases at J; junction bases unmatched: 10. CDR3 DNA sequence: TGTGCCATCATGCGCCGGGACAGGGGTACAGATACGCAGTATTTT. Its protein product is CAIMRRDRGTDTQYF.

In this sample, this clonotype turned up many times. The chain links TRBV2 to TRBJ1-6, with 7 bases that match TRBD1. Per germline, CDR1 SNHLY and CDR2 FYNNEI. The CDR3 extends over 15 amino acids. V was pared by 6 bases and J by 7 bases, with 9 bases of the junction left unmatched. The CDR3 bases are TGTGCCAGCAGCCGACAGGGACAAGGGAATTCACCCCTCCACTTT. Translated, it gives CASSRQGQGNSPLHF.

This clonotype was recorded many times. V gene TRBV20-1 combines with J gene TRBJ1-4; D is unclear. The CDR3 runs to 14 residues. Germline V CDR1 and CDR2: DFQATT, SNEGSKA (reference sequence). V was shortened by 6 bases and J by 6 bases, with 17 bases between the two germline ends. The CDR3 sequence is CSAKRRKKDEKLFF. The CDR3 DNA follows: TGCAGTGCAAAGCGACGGAAGAAAGATGAAAAACTGTTTTTT.

V usage is TRBV6-2 or TRBV6-3 and J usage is TRBJ2-5; 8 nucleotides line up with TRBD2. The germline gives CDR1 MNHEY, CDR2 SVGEGT. The CDR3 sequence is 14 residues long. J lost 2 bases, V lost 7 bases, and 6 bases had no gene match. The DNA for the CDR3 is TGTGCCAGCAAAAGCGGGAGTGTACAAGAGACCCAGTACTTC. Amino acid sequence: CASKSGSVQETQYF.

This clonotype showed up just a few times. The chain links TRBV2 to TRBJ1-3; TRBD1 matches at 9 bases. Germline lookup yields CDR1 SNHLY and CDR2 FYNNEI. Trimming at V came to 1 base and at J to 4 bases, leaving 8 bases not matched to a gene. The CDR3 is 17 residues long. As DNA, the CDR3 is TGTGCCAGCAGTGAAGAAAGACCGGGACAGGGAGGAAACACCATATATTTT. Translation gives CASSEERPGQGGNTIYF.

This chain uses TRBV28 with TRBJ2-7; D is unclear. Trimming shortened V by 11 bases and J by 2 bases, and 13 bases separated the two germline ends. This CDR3 is 12 amino acids long. CDR1 MDHEN and CDR2 SYDVKM come from the germline V gene. Here the CDR3 reads CASGELPYEQYF. Here the CDR3 DNA reads TGTGCCTCTGGAGAGCTACCCTACGAGCAGTACTTC.

This clonotype was counted many times. This sequence joins TRBV11-2 and TRBJ2-2; 10 bases map to TRBD2. The junction had 0 bases not matched to a gene; V was cut back by 0 bases and J by 5 bases. There are 15 residues in the CDR3. Germline loops: CDR1 SGHAT, CDR2 FQNNGV. The CDR3 bases are TGTGCCAGCAGCTTAGATAGCGGGAGGACCGGGGAGCTGTTTTTT. Its protein is CASSLDSGRTGELFF.

In this sample, this clonotype turned up a few times. The chain joins TRBV15 to TRBJ1-5; D unclear. The CDR3 is made up of 12 amino acids. V was trimmed by 5 bases and J by 4 bases, leaving 6 bases between them. In germline, CDR1 is LNHNV, CDR2 YYDKDF (reference sequence). CDR3 amino acids: CATSLGNQPQHF. CDR3 sequence (DNA): TGTGCCACCAGCCTGGGGAATCAGCCCCAGCATTTT.

This clonotype turned up a few times. This chain's CDR3 is CASSLKGDRTSGNTIYF. The CDR3 coding sequence is TGTGCCAGCAGCTTGAAGGGGGACAGAACCTCTGGAAACACCATATATTTT. The chain couples TRBV2 to TRBJ1-3, with 7 bases matching TRBD1. The CDR3 length is 17 residues. CDR1 is SNHLY, CDR2 FYNNEI, per germline. Losses at the gene ends were 6 bases for V and 0 bases for J; bases not matched to a gene: 11.